Below are 28 T cell receptor beta chains sequenced from a single sample in a study of response to subunit inactivated influenza vaccine. TCRdb re-called the RT-PCR reads through MiXCR, storing one row per CDR3 protein. The sample yields 490,000 or so distinct CDR3 sequences, approximately 7.7% seen once. Sequenced material: PBMCs from blood, taken roughly 24 months after vaccination. These receptors were taken from a man between 50 and 70 years old who received an inactivated influenza vaccine.

The chain joins TRBV6-2 or TRBV6-3 to TRBJ2-5; no clear D. CDR1 is MNHEY, CDR2 SVGEGT, per germline. This CDR3 is 15 amino acids long. Trimming pared 3 bases from V and 1 base from J, leaving 12 bases between. The CDR3 DNA follows: TGTGCCAGCAGTTATTCCCGACTGAGCCAAGAGACCCAGTACTTC. This translates into CASSYSRLSQETQYF.

This sequence joins TRBV30 and TRBJ1-2; D possibly corresponds to TRBD1 (5 bases). This CDR3 has 12 residues. V lost 0 bases and J 8 bases, leaving 10 bases between the germline ends. Germline-derived CDR1 and CDR2 are GTSNPN and SVGIG (reference sequence). In DNA, the CDR3 is TGTGCCTGGAGTGTGGAGGGGTACGGCTACACCTTC. Encoded protein: CAWSVEGYGYTF.

In its sample, this clonotype was seen a few times. The V gene is TRBV27, the J gene TRBJ2-5; a weak D match, TRBD2 (5 bases). The CDR3 contains 16 residues. Germline V gene lookup returns CDR1 MNHEY and CDR2 SMNVEV (reference sequence). Trimming removed 0 bases from V and 5 bases from J, with 16 bases in between. The CDR3 region is CASSLSNFQVAETQYF. CDR3 nucleotide sequence: TGTGCCAGCAGTTTATCTAACTTCCAGGTAGCGGAGACCCAGTACTTC.

About this clonotype: Compared with germline, one end of the junction differs, possibly owing to a read error. The J gene is TRBJ2-4, the V gene TRBV18; D ambiguous. Looked up from germline, CDR1 is KGHSH and CDR2 is LQKENI. The CDR3 extends over 12 amino acids. CDR3 nucleotide sequence: TGTGCCAGCTCACCTGGCCCCACTTTCATGAGCTTC. Translation: CASSPGPTFMSF.

In this sample, this clonotype turned up a few times. The chain joins TRBV6-1 to TRBJ1-4; D might be TRBD1 (5 bases). CDR3 size: 15 residues. Trimming took off 6 bases at V and 10 bases at J, with 21 bases between the two ends. The V gene's germline CDR1 is MNHNS and CDR2 SASEGT. CDR3 loop: CASSRVGAFGIKLFF. As DNA, the CDR3 is TGTGCCAGCAGCCGGGTTGGGGCCTTTGGGATAAAACTGTTTTTT.

This clonotype was observed at least ten times. This sequence joins TRBV6-6 and TRBJ2-3; D call uncertain. The germline V gene has CDR1 MNHNY and CDR2 SVGAGI (reference sequence). Trimming took 6 bases from V and 2 from J, leaving 6 bases between them. The CDR3 has 12 residues. The CDR3 here is CASSSFTDTQYF. The CDR3 region has the DNA TGTGCCAGCAGCTCCTTCACAGATACGCAGTATTTT.

In its sample, this clonotype was seen many times. The J gene is TRBJ2-5, the V gene TRBV28; 7 nucleotides line up with TRBD2. The CDR3 consists of 15 residues. The germline gives CDR1 MDHEN, CDR2 SYDVKM. J lost 4 bases, V lost 2 bases, and 7 bases had no gene match. CDR3 loop: CASSLRGGGRETQYF. CDR3 sequence (DNA): TGTGCCAGCAGTTTACGTGGCGGGGGACGAGAGACCCAGTACTTC.

This chain links TRBV6-5 with TRBJ2-7; 9 bases align to TRBD1. The junction had 7 bases not matched to a gene; V was cut back by 3 bases and J by 4 bases. CDR1 and CDR2 from the germline V gene are MNHEY and SVGAGI. The CDR3 length is 15 residues. The CDR3 reads CASSYRGQGGYEQYF. The DNA for the CDR3 is TGTGCCAGCAGTTATAGGGGACAGGGAGGGTACGAGCAGTACTTC.

The J gene is TRBJ2-5, the V gene TRBV2; maybe TRBD1 (6 bases). Trimming removed 2 bases at V and 12 bases at J, with 10 bases between. This CDR3 is built from 11 residues. Germline CDR1 and CDR2: SNHLY and FYNNEI. CDR3 region: CASSELQGEYF. The CDR3 DNA follows: TGTGCCAGCAGTGAATTACAGGGAGAGTACTTC.

This clonotype was picked up a small number of times. The chain employs TRBV10-3 and TRBJ2-7; 8 bases are shared with TRBD2. Germline lookup yields CDR1 ENHRY and CDR2 SYGVKD. J was trimmed by 3 bases and V by 2 bases; bases with no gene match: 3. The CDR3 is 14 amino acids. CDR3 DNA: TGTGCCATCAGTGAGGGCGGGAGGAACTACGAGCAGTACTTC. Translated: CAISEGGRNYEQYF.

This clonotype has a count of ten or more. The chain carries TRBV7-8 and TRBJ2-1, with no clear D. The CDR3 loop spans 15 amino acids. Germline V gives CDR1 SGHVS, CDR2 FQNEAQ. Trimming removed 5 bases from V and 2 bases from J, with 13 bases in between. Written as DNA, the CDR3 is TGTGCCAGCAGCAGTATTAGAACGCCCTACAATGAGCAGTTCTTC. The encoded protein is CASSSIRTPYNEQFF.

The sample holds many counts of this clonotype. The V and J genes are TRBV7-2 and TRBJ2-1; a possible D gene is TRBD2 (6 bases). Between the trimmed V and J ends, which lost 8 bases and 6 bases, there was a span of 17 bases. This CDR3 is 14 amino acids long. Germline lookup yields CDR1 SGHTA and CDR2 FQGNSA. CDR3 in amino acids: CASQNRDGGNEQFF. The CDR3 DNA follows: TGTGCCAGCCAAAACCGGGACGGGGGCAATGAGCAGTTCTTC.

This clonotype was seen more than once but under ten times. V is TRBV7-9 and J is TRBJ2-3, with D unresolved. Per the germline V gene, CDR1 is SEHNR and CDR2 is FQNEAQ (reference sequence). Trimming took off 0 bases at V and 2 bases at J, with 9 bases between the two ends. The CDR3 is made up of 15 amino acids. CDR3 amino acids: CASSLAGRVTDTQYF. The CDR3 DNA sequence: TGTGCCAGCAGCTTAGCTGGCAGAGTCACAGATACGCAGTATTTT. Combining the CDR3 with reference TRBV7-9 and TRBJ2-3 gives the whole variable domain DTGVSQNPRHKITKRGQNVTFRCDPISEHNRLYWYRQTLGQGPEFLTYFQNEAQLEKSRLLSDRFSAERPKGSFSTLEIQRTEQGDSAMYLCASSLAGRVTDTQYFGPGTRLTVL.

J is TRBJ1-1 and V is TRBV7-8; 7 positions agree with TRBD1. The J segment lost 4 bases and the V segment lost 5 bases, leaving 10 bases of the junction unmatched. CDR1 SGHVS and CDR2 FQNEAQ come from the germline V gene. The CDR3 consists of 15 residues. The CDR3 region is CASSPSRGMSTEAFF. CDR3 DNA sequence: TGTGCCAGCAGCCCGTCCAGGGGGATGAGCACTGAAGCTTTCTTT. Together with reference TRBV7-8 and TRBJ1-1, the CDR3 gives the full variable domain: GAGVSQSPRYKVAKRGQDVALRCDPISGHVSLFWYQQALGQGPEFLTYFQNEAQLDKSGLPSDRFFAERPEGSVSTLKIQRTQQEDSAVYLCASSPSRGMSTEAFFGQGTRLTVV.

This chain joins TRBV12-3 or TRBV12-4 and TRBJ1-2, with no clear D. The CDR3 is 9 amino acids. Trimming removed 5 bases from V and 8 bases from J, with 3 bases in between. Here the CDR3 reads CASSPGYTF. CDR3 nucleotide sequence: TGTGCCAGCAGTCCCGGCTACACCTTC.

The rearrangement joins TRBV28 to TRBJ2-5; no reliable D call. Germline V gives CDR1 MDHEN, CDR2 SYDVKM. The CDR3 contains 12 residues. Trimming left V 3 bases short and J 6 bases short, with 8 bases between. CDR3 loop: CASSLGRQTQYF. The CDR3 DNA follows: TGTGCCAGCAGTTTGGGCAGACAGACCCAGTACTTC.

The chain employs TRBV10-3 and TRBJ2-3; 8 positions agree with TRBD2. From germline, CDR1 is ENHRY and CDR2 SYGVKD. Trimming took 2 bases from V and 0 from J; bases not matched to a gene: 4. The CDR3 spans 16 residues. CDR3 in amino acids: CAISESGGTSTDTQYF. The CDR3 coding sequence is TGTGCCATCAGTGAGAGCGGGGGAACTAGCACAGATACGCAGTATTTT.

This clonotype showed up just a few times. The V gene is TRBV20-1, the J gene TRBJ1-4; D is ambiguous. This CDR3 spans 13 amino acids. V lost 8 bases and J 10 bases, leaving 20 bases between the germline ends. Germline lookup yields CDR1 DFQATT and CDR2 SNEGSKA (reference sequence). The CDR3 DNA follows: TGCAGTACAGACTGGGTTCAGGCGAGAAAACTGTTTTTT. It yields the protein CSTDWVQARKLFF.

The rearrangement joins TRBV20-1 to TRBJ2-5, with D hard to call. Between the trimmed V and J ends, which lost 1 base and 5 bases, there was a span of 8 bases. The germline gives CDR1 DFQATT, CDR2 SNEGSKA (reference sequence). The CDR3 contains 12 residues. The CDR3 DNA reads as TGCAGTGCTAGAGGACCGCTGGAGACCCAGTACTTC. As protein: CSARGPLETQYF.

This clonotype has more than one count but fewer than ten. The chain has TRBV4-1 and TRBJ2-3; 8 nucleotides line up with TRBD2. CDR1 MGHRA and CDR2 YSYEKL come from the germline V gene. V dropped 0 bases and J dropped 5; count of bases not matched to a gene: 10. The CDR3 has 17 residues. The CDR3 reads CASSQDQWSGGVDTQYF. As DNA, the CDR3 is TGCGCCAGCAGCCAAGATCAATGGTCGGGGGGGGTAGATACGCAGTATTTT.

The chain joins TRBV20-1 to TRBJ2-1; 9 positions match TRBD2. Germline CDR1 DFQATT, CDR2 SNEGSKA (reference sequence). The V and J ends lost 5 bases and 5 bases, in that order; junction bases with no gene match: 4. CDR3 length: 13 residues. The CDR3 sequence is CSARWTSDNEQFF. The CDR3, as DNA: TGCAGTGCTCGTTGGACTAGCGACAATGAGCAGTTCTTC.

At least ten counts were recorded for this clonotype. The rearrangement uses TRBV12-3 or TRBV12-4 and TRBJ2-1; 8 bases are shared with TRBD1. V shed 5 bases, J shed 2 bases, and the junction held 2 bases outside the gene matches. The CDR3 runs 14 residues. The CDR3 region is CASSTQGAYNEQFF. DNA for the CDR3: TGTGCCAGCAGTACACAGGGGGCCTACAATGAGCAGTTCTTC.

J is TRBJ1-3 and V is TRBV4-1, with D possibly being TRBD1 (5 bases). Trimming took 5 bases from V and 7 from J, leaving 12 bases between them. The CDR3 covers 13 residues. The V gene's germline CDR1 is MGHRA and CDR2 YSYEKL. CDR3 sequence (DNA): TGCGCCAGCAGCACAGAGGGGAGGAACACCATATATTTT. It specifies CASSTEGRNTIYF.

This chain links TRBV7-9 with TRBJ2-5, with D possibly matching TRBD2 (6 bases). V was pared by 0 bases and J by 5 bases, with 13 bases between. CDR1 and CDR2 (germline): SEHNR, FQNEAQ (reference sequence). CDR3 size: 15 residues. The DNA for the CDR3 is TGTGCCAGCAGCTTAGCAGCTAGCGCGTCTGAGACCCAGTACTTC. The encoded protein is CASSLAASASETQYF. Variable domain in full (rest from reference TRBV7-9 and TRBJ2-5): DTGVSQNPRHKITKRGQNVTFRCDPISEHNRLYWYRQTLGQGPEFLTYFQNEAQLEKSRLLSDRFSAERPKGSFSTLEIQRTEQGDSAMYLCASSLAASASETQYFGPGTRLLVL.

The CDR3 sequence is CSARDLGRVYSNQPQHF. Here the CDR3 DNA reads TGCAGTGCTAGAGATCTTGGCAGGGTATATAGCAATCAGCCCCAGCATTTT. This chain connects TRBV20-1 to TRBJ1-5; TRBD1 might be the D (5 bases). The V gene's germline CDR1 is DFQATT and CDR2 SNEGSKA (reference sequence). This CDR3 has 17 amino acids. V lost 0 bases, J lost 0 bases, and 15 bases lay in between.

This clonotype came up many times. The rearrangement links TRBV3-1 to TRBJ2-2; D gene ambiguous. CDR1 and CDR2 (germline): LGHDT, YNNKEL (reference sequence). The CDR3 is made up of 14 amino acids. Trimming cost V 1 base and J 1 base, with 4 bases left between them. The CDR3 loop is CASSQGQNTGELFF. CDR3 bases: TGTGCCAGCAGCCAAGGACAGAACACCGGGGAGCTGTTTTTT.

This clonotype has a count of ten or more. The chain is built from TRBV18 and TRBJ2-7; 9 bases match TRBD1. The CDR3 contains 14 residues. The junction had 6 bases not matched to a gene; V was cut back by 4 bases and J by 5 bases. Germline-derived CDR1 and CDR2 are KGHSH and LQKENI. The CDR3 region is CASSRGQGVDEQYF. In DNA form, the CDR3 reads TGTGCCAGCTCACGGGGACAGGGAGTGGACGAGCAGTACTTC.

This clonotype was seen at least ten times. The chain has TRBV4-2 and TRBJ1-2; D not certain. Deletions cut 0 bases from V and 2 bases from J, with 19 bases between. CDR1 and CDR2 (germline): LGHNA, YNFKEQ. The CDR3 extends over 18 amino acids. In DNA, the CDR3 is TGTGCCAGCAGCCAAGATCGGGTGGGATTCGGTAGCAACTATGGCTACACCTTC. Its protein is CASSQDRVGFGSNYGYTF.